The 25 T cell receptor beta chains given below trace back to one sample, sequenced in a study of technical replicates of blood from a handful of donors. Some clones are missing from TCRdb's copy, which holds only in-frame ones; the method was immunoSEQ multiplex PCR. The sample lists more than 65,000 clones, around 92% occurring once. Sequencing was done on a sample of T cells isolated from PBMCs. The receptor source for this set is a human donor in good health.

The chain combines TRBV7-8 with TRBJ1-4, with TRBD1 as a possible D gene (5 bases). Looked up from germline, CDR1 is SGHVS and CDR2 is FQNEAQ. V gave up 1 base and J gave up 6 bases, with 15 bases separating them. The CDR3 is made up of 16 amino acids. The CDR3 loop is CASSLDVQGGDEKLFF. The CDR3 DNA follows: TGTGCCAGCAGCTTAGACGTTCAGGGAGGAGATGAAAAACTGTTTTTT.

This clone was seen once. The genes are TRBV28 and TRBJ2-3; 7 nucleotides align to TRBD1. This CDR3 is 15 amino acids long. Germline CDR1 reads MDHEN; CDR2 reads SYDVKM. Losses at the gene ends were 6 bases for V and 4 bases for J; bases not matched to a gene: 10. This CDR3 is CASSRDSERADTQYF. The CDR3 nucleotides read TGTGCCAGCAGCCGGGACAGCGAGCGAGCAGATACGCAGTATTTT.

The chain couples TRBV7-9 to TRBJ2-1; tentative D call: TRBD2 (5 bases). The CDR3 runs to 15 residues. Germline assignment: CDR1 SEHNR and CDR2 FQNEAQ (reference sequence). V was cut by 4 bases and J by 8 bases, with 18 bases left in between. The CDR3 DNA is TGTGCCAGCAGCTACGGACTCCTTCCTGACTATGAGCAGTTCTTC. This sequence encodes CASSYGLLPDYEQFF.

The V and J genes are TRBV27 and TRBJ1-3; 9 positions match TRBD1. V trimming: 5 bases; J trimming: 3 bases; junction bases outside the gene matches: 2. Per the germline V gene, CDR1 is MNHEY and CDR2 is SMNVEV (reference sequence). The CDR3 covers 14 residues. The CDR3 reads CASSLDRGGNTIYF. The CDR3 DNA is TGTGCCAGCAGTCTGGACAGGGGTGGAAACACCATATATTTT.

This chain joins TRBV5-1 and TRBJ2-1, with D maybe TRBD2 (5 bases). The germline V gene encodes CDR1 SGHRS and CDR2 YFSETQ. V gave up 0 bases and J gave up 8 bases, with 12 bases separating them. This CDR3 is 14 amino acids long. The CDR3 here is CASSLALGNHEQFF. Written as DNA, the CDR3 is TGCGCCAGCAGCTTGGCCCTCGGGAATCATGAGCAGTTCTTC.

The J gene is TRBJ1-1, the V gene TRBV6-6; TRBD1 matches at 8 bases. J lost 7 bases, V lost 5 bases, and 3 bases had no gene match. CDR1 and CDR2 from the germline V gene are MNHNY and SVGAGI (reference sequence). The length of the CDR3 is 12 residues. The CDR3 region has the DNA TGTGCCAGCAGTGCCACAGGGGGTGAAGCTTTCTTT. It translates to CASSATGGEAFF.

Only one count was recorded for this clone. V usage is TRBV29-1 and J usage is TRBJ2-1; D uncertain. CDR3 length: 14 amino acids. The germline V gene encodes CDR1 SQVTM and CDR2 ANQGSEA. V was cut by 7 bases and J by 0 bases, with 13 bases left in between. CDR3: CSAGFTSSYNEQFF. CDR3 in DNA: TGCAGCGCAGGATTCACCAGCTCCTACAATGAGCAGTTCTTC.

The J gene is TRBJ2-7, the V gene TRBV5-6; 7 bases line up with TRBD1. The CDR3 extends over 15 amino acids. Germline CDR1 and CDR2: SGHDT and YYEEEE. V was clipped by 3 bases and J by 7 bases; unmatched bases: 13. CDR3 amino acids: CASSSPLGTAIEQYF. DNA of the CDR3: TGTGCCAGCAGCTCCCCGCTTGGGACAGCGATAGAGCAGTACTTC.

The chain carries TRBV29-1 and TRBJ1-1; no clear D. This CDR3 region has 15 residues. The germline V gene encodes CDR1 SQVTM and CDR2 ANQGSEA. V was trimmed by 6 bases and J by 1 base, leaving 18 bases between them. For the CDR3, the DNA is TGCAGCGTCTTTACCCAGGAACGGCCGAACACTGAAGCTTTCTTT. This translates into CSVFTQERPNTEAFF.

The CDR3 nucleotides are TGTGCCAGCAGCCAGACAGGACAGGGAGGATCTAATGAAAAACTGTTTTTT. Amino acids: CASSQTGQGGSNEKLFF. This chain joins TRBV4-2 and TRBJ1-4; 8 bases line up with TRBD1. Germline V gene data show CDR1 as LGHNA and CDR2 as YNFKEQ. The V and J ends lost 3 bases and 3 bases, in that order; junction bases with no gene match: 9. The CDR3 length is 17 residues.

V gene TRBV29-1 combines with J gene TRBJ1-1; TRBD1 aligns across 9 bases. V shed 7 bases and J 0 bases; nucleotides not matched to a gene: 6. The CDR3 loop spans 14 amino acids. CDR1 is SQVTM and CDR2 is ANQGSEA in the germline V gene. For the CDR3, the DNA is TGCAGCGGTGGACAGGGGTCTGTGAACACTGAAGCTTTCTTT. Encoded protein: CSGGQGSVNTEAFF.

The genes are TRBV7-6 and TRBJ2-1; D remains ambiguous. Germline V gene lookup returns CDR1 SGHVS and CDR2 FNYEAQ. Trimming took off 0 bases at V and 6 bases at J, with 9 bases between the two ends. The CDR3 length is 14 residues. The DNA of the CDR3 is TGTGCCAGCAGCTTAGCCGGTCCCCTCAATGAGCAGTTCTTC. Its protein is CASSLAGPLNEQFF.

The rearrangement uses TRBV9 and TRBJ2-1; 9 bases fit TRBD1. V lost 0 bases to trimming and J lost 7 bases; unmatched junction nucleotides: 5. Germline V gene lookup returns CDR1 SGDLS and CDR2 YYNGEE. The CDR3 contains 15 residues. In DNA, the CDR3 is TGTGCCAGCAGCGTAGAGGGACAGGGAGTGAATGAGCAGTTCTTC. Its translation is CASSVEGQGVNEQFF.

The rearrangement uses TRBV6-1 and TRBJ1-4; TRBD1 is a possible D gene (5 bases). There are 18 residues in the CDR3. Trimming removed 2 bases at V and 7 bases at J, with 23 bases between. Germline CDR1 MNHNS, CDR2 SASEGT. The CDR3 DNA is TGTGCCAGCAGTGAACTCCCAGGAACAGGCGCGGTACGTGAAAAACTGTTTTTT. It encodes CASSELPGTGAVREKLFF.

A word on this clone: Compared with germline, one end of the junction differs, possibly owing to a read error. The V call is TRBV2, the J call TRBJ2-7; tentative D call: TRBD2 (5 bases). Germline CDR1 is SNHLY and CDR2 is FYNNEI. This CDR3 has 15 amino acids. CDR3 residues: CASSETEVLALSTGF. In DNA form, the CDR3 reads TGTGCCAGCAGTGAGACGGAGGTATTAGCCCTTTCGACTGGCTTC.

This clone was recorded only once. This chain connects TRBV28 to TRBJ1-2; perhaps TRBD1 as D (5 bases). The CDR3 is made up of 13 amino acids. CDR1 is MDHEN, CDR2 SYDVKM, per germline. V lost 6 bases and J 4 bases, leaving 12 bases between the germline ends. CDR3 sequence reads: CASRMTDGYGYTF. CDR3 nucleotide sequence: TGTGCCAGCAGGATGACAGACGGCTATGGCTACACCTTC.

The rearrangement joins TRBV28 to TRBJ2-3; 7 bases align to TRBD2. Germline V gives CDR1 MDHEN, CDR2 SYDVKM. The CDR3 runs to 15 residues. The V segment lost 10 bases and the J segment 4 bases; nucleotides outside the gene matches: 14. DNA for the CDR3: TGTGCCACACAACTAGCGCCATTTGGGCCAGATACGCAGTATTTT. Its translation is CATQLAPFGPDTQYF.

The chain has TRBV6-1 and TRBJ2-7, with D perhaps TRBD2 (6 bases). The CDR3 has 15 residues. Germline V lookup: CDR1 MNHNS, CDR2 SASEGT. V was shortened by 3 bases and J by 1 base, with 13 bases between the two germline ends. CDR3 sequence (DNA): TGTGCCAGCAGTGACCCTCGGGGAGGATCCTACGAGCAGTACTTC. This codes for CASSDPRGGSYEQYF.

This clone was observed once. The chain carries TRBV9 and TRBJ1-2, with no clear D. This CDR3 spans 12 amino acids. Trimming cost V 0 bases and J 7 bases, with 7 bases left between them. The germline V gene has CDR1 SGDLS and CDR2 YYNGEE. CDR3 residues: CASSVAGAGYTF. The CDR3 DNA reads TGTGCCAGCAGCGTAGCAGGTGCTGGCTACACCTTC.

V gene TRBV28 combines with J gene TRBJ1-5, with D perhaps matching TRBD1 (6 bases). The CDR3 loop spans 11 amino acids. CDR1 is MDHEN, CDR2 SYDVKM, per germline. Trimming left V 8 bases short and J 9 bases short, with 11 bases between. DNA for the CDR3: TGTGCCAGCGGGGGGGGGCCGCCCCAGCATTTT. This codes for CASGGGPPQHF.

The J gene is TRBJ2-1, the V gene TRBV29-1; the match to TRBD2 covers 9 bases. The ends lost 7 bases at V and 2 bases at J; junction bases unmatched: 3. Germline CDR1 and CDR2: SQVTM and ANQGSEA. The CDR3 loop spans 13 amino acids. CDR3 in amino acids: CSGGLAPYNEQFF. The CDR3 nucleotides read TGCAGCGGGGGACTAGCTCCCTACAATGAGCAGTTCTTC.

The gene calls are TRBV11-3 and TRBJ2-1; 7 nucleotides align to TRBD2. Germline V gives CDR1 SGHNT, CDR2 YENEEA. CDR3 length: 11 amino acids. V lost 7 bases and J lost 7; bases outside the gene matches: 1. This chain's CDR3 is CASTRGNEQFF. The CDR3 DNA reads TGTGCCAGCACGCGGGGGAATGAGCAGTTCTTC.

The chain joins TRBV7-2 to TRBJ1-1, with TRBD1 identical over 8 bases. Germline V CDR1 and CDR2: SGHTA, FQGNSA. J lost 3 bases, V lost 1 base, and 4 bases had no gene match. This CDR3 is 15 amino acids long. CDR3 residues: CASSLEGQAYTEAFF. CDR3 DNA sequence: TGTGCCAGCAGCTTAGAGGGACAGGCGTACACTGAAGCTTTCTTT.

A note on this clone: In the same sample, other DNA sequences code for this CDR3. The chain links TRBV28 to TRBJ2-5; possibly TRBD2 for D (5 bases). This CDR3 is built from 12 residues. Germline CDR1 and CDR2: MDHEN and SYDVKM. Trimming left V 3 bases short and J 4 bases short, with 6 bases between. CDR3 residues: CASSFRGETQYF. The CDR3 coding sequence is TGTGCCAGCAGTTTCCGGGGAGAGACCCAGTACTTC.

The J gene is TRBJ2-7, the V gene TRBV29-1; 10 bases line up with TRBD2. Germline V gene sequence: CDR1 SQVTM, CDR2 ANQGSEA. V lost 4 bases and J lost 7; bases outside the gene matches: 10. This CDR3 is 14 amino acids long. This chain's CDR3 is CSVVGLAGEREQYF. The CDR3 nucleotides read TGCAGCGTTGTGGGTCTAGCGGGAGAGAGGGAGCAGTACTTC.